In its sample, the clone carrying this T cell receptor (beta chain) was seen many times. No antigen is known for it. This sample was included in a study of identical twins. Regarding the study as a whole: Researchers caution that invariant MAIT and iNKT cells could partly confound zero-insertion analyses.

Every donor was a healthy Caucasian. After template switching added a universal primer site, the resulting cDNA carried unique molecular identifiers. TCRdb passed the 5' RACE reads through MiXCR, listing each CDR3 protein once. Of hundreds of thousands of distinct CDR3 sequences in the sample, about 12% were seen once. Trimming cost V 6 bases and J 3 bases, with 9 bases left between them. This CDR3 has 12 amino acids. CDR1 is SNHLY, CDR2 FYNNEI, per germline. These sequences were also reported in another study, on yellow fever vaccine responses in identical twins.

Sample: CD8+ T cells sorted from blood. The chain uses TRBV2 and TRBJ2-7; tentative D call: TRBD1 (5 bases). The TCR originated in a woman under 30 in good health. The CDR3 protein is CASSTDNYEQYF. CDR3 DNA: TGTGCCAGCAGCACGGACAACTACGAGCAGTACTTC.